This T cell receptor beta chain was profiled in a study of OX40 agonist ivuxolimab in advanced cancers. Study results and caveats: Still undetermined is the antigen specificity of the expanded peripheral T cells. There were, on average, more expanded clones in CD8+ T cells than in CD4+.

TCRdb's table, derived via immunoSEQ multiplex PCR, lists solely in-frame clones and lacks some. Of some 66,000 clones in the sample, about four fifths were seen once. Blood was sampled at baseline, cycle 4 day 1, and cycle 7 day 1. Germline trimming cut 0 bases from V and 1 base from J; bases unmatched to any gene: 1. The CDR3 is 14 residues long. The germline CDR1 and CDR2 sequences are SGHRS and YFSETQ. Regarding this clone: Its target is not known.

The V and J genes are TRBV5-1 and TRBJ2-7, with 7 positions matching TRBD1. The receptor was isolated from an adult with an advanced solid tumor such as melanoma, head and neck, liver or kidney cancer. Material: CD4+ or CD8+ T cells sorted from blood, obtained in a trial of the OX40 agonist ivuxolimab. This CDR3 reads CASSLAGQSYEQYF. The CDR3 bases are TGCGCCAGCAGCTTGGCGGGACAGTCCTACGAGCAGTACTTC.